These 18 T cell receptor beta chains were all obtained from the same sample, sequenced in a study of shared clonotypes between healthy human individuals. The protocol was immunoSEQ multiplex PCR, while the TCRdb copy is restricted to in-frame clones and leaves out a portion. The sample contains roughly 1,100,000 clones, 65% to 80% of which appear only once. The sequencing input was memory CD4+ T cells sorted from blood. Subset denoted: CD45RA-negative fraction. These TCRs come from a man aged 18 to 29 in good health.

The J gene is TRBJ2-1, the V gene TRBV4-1, with D uncertain. The ends were cut back, 0 bases at V and 8 bases at J, with 14 bases in the middle. CDR3 length: 15 amino acids. From germline, CDR1 is MGHRA and CDR2 YSYEKL. The CDR3 DNA reads as TGCGCCAGCAGCCAAGATCATACACGGATCGATGAGCAGTTCTTC. Amino acid sequence: CASSQDHTRIDEQFF.

This chain links TRBV29-1 with TRBJ2-1, with TRBD2 matching 9 bases. CDR1 and CDR2 from the germline V gene are SQVTM and ANQGSEA. The CDR3 covers 16 residues. J was trimmed by 1 base and V by 1 base; bases with no gene match: 5. The CDR3 protein is CSVEGRLAESYNEQFF. The CDR3 coding sequence is TGCAGCGTTGAAGGTAGACTAGCGGAATCCTACAATGAGCAGTTCTTC.

The V gene is TRBV30, the J gene TRBJ2-2; possibly TRBD1 for D (5 bases). Looked up from germline, CDR1 is GTSNPN and CDR2 is SVGIG (reference sequence). This CDR3 is built from 15 residues. The V and J ends lost 0 bases and 7 bases respectively, with 15 bases between them. The CDR3 region is CAWSVGRTLGGELFF. As DNA, the CDR3 is TGTGCCTGGAGTGTGGGGCGGACCCTTGGCGGGGAGCTGTTTTTT.

This clone was recorded only once. This sequence joins TRBV12-5 and TRBJ2-2; perhaps TRBD1 as D (5 bases). Between the trimmed V and J ends, which lost 1 base and 7 bases, there was a span of 10 bases. The CDR3 loop spans 14 amino acids. Germline V lookup: CDR1 LGHNT, CDR2 FRNRAP. CDR3: CASGLETGNGELFF. CDR3 coding DNA: TGTGCTAGTGGTTTGGAAACAGGAAACGGGGAGCTGTTTTTT.

This clone showed up just a few times. The junction shows a germline mismatch at one end, possibly a read error. CDR3 in DNA: TGCAGTGCTAGGCCGGACAGAGACTACTTT. This codes for CSARPDRDYF. J is TRBJ1-6 and V is TRBV20-1; a possible D gene is TRBD1 (6 bases). The germline CDR1 and CDR2 sequences are DFQATT and SNEGSKA (reference sequence). The CDR3 length is 10 residues.

This clone turned up a few times. The chain recombines TRBV6-5 with TRBJ1-1; perhaps TRBD1 as D (5 bases). Germline loops: CDR1 MNHEY, CDR2 SVGAGI. The CDR3 extends over 14 amino acids. V lost 0 bases, J lost 6 bases, and 11 bases lay in between. Written as DNA, the CDR3 is TGTGCCAGCAGTTACTCCGCTAGGGGCGCTGAAGCTTTCTTT. It translates to CASSYSARGAEAFF.

The chain joins TRBV7-9 to TRBJ2-7; no clear D gene. Germline CDR1 reads SEHNR; CDR2 reads FQNEAQ (reference sequence). The CDR3 runs to 13 residues. The germline V and J ends were trimmed by 2 bases and 3 bases, with 8 bases remaining between them. This CDR3 reads CASSLLLSYEQYF. CDR3 DNA: TGTGCCAGCAGCTTACTTCTCAGCTACGAGCAGTACTTC.

This clone was counted a single time. This sample includes further DNA sequences coding for the same CDR3. The rearrangement joins TRBV28 to TRBJ1-5; D is uncertain. The CDR3 length is 15 residues. V lost 7 bases, J lost 5 bases, and 18 bases lay in between. Germline V gene lookup returns CDR1 MDHEN and CDR2 SYDVKM. Written as DNA, the CDR3 is TGTGCCAGCACCACCTGGGGTTCTGGGGATCAGCCCCAGCATTTT. This gives the protein CASTTWGSGDQPQHF.

CDR3 bases: TGCGCCAGCAGTGATGGGACAGGGTTTCCAAACACCTTC. As protein: CASSDGTGFPNTF. The V gene is TRBV10-1, the J gene TRBJ1-2, with TRBD1 identical over 9 bases. Germline CDR1 reads WNHNN; CDR2 reads SYGVQD (reference sequence). This CDR3 is built from 13 residues. V lost 3 bases to trimming and J lost 12 bases; unmatched junction nucleotides: 8.

Of note for this clone: A junction boundary mismatches the germline segment, possibly from a read error. J is TRBJ2-7 and V is TRBV7-7; 15 positions match TRBD2. Per the germline V gene, CDR1 is SSHAT and CDR2 is FNYEAQ (reference sequence). The CDR3 runs 19 residues. The CDR3 sequence: CASSLDIGTSGRPPYEQYF. CDR3 in DNA: TGTGCTAGCAGCCTAGACATCGGGACTAGCGGGAGGCCCCCCTACGAGCAGTACTTC.

V usage is TRBV6-5 and J usage is TRBJ1-2; 8 bases map to TRBD1. Germline CDR1 reads MNHEY; CDR2 reads SVGAGI. The CDR3 is made up of 14 amino acids. The V and J ends lost 6 bases and 0 bases, in that order; junction bases with no gene match: 3. The CDR3 DNA follows: TGTGCCAGCAGATTGGACAGGGCTAACTATGGCTACACCTTC. It specifies CASRLDRANYGYTF.

This rearrangement joins TRBV28 to TRBJ1-5; no firm D call. This CDR3 spans 13 amino acids. Per the germline V gene, CDR1 is MDHEN and CDR2 is SYDVKM. Written as DNA, the CDR3 is TGTGCTGGGTCGGGCTATAGCAATCAGCCCCAGCATTTT. Translated, it gives CAGSGYSNQPQHF. Variable domain in full (rest from reference TRBV28 and TRBJ1-5): DVKVTQSSRYLVKRTGEKVFLECVQDMDHENMFWYRQDPGLGLRLIYFSYDVKMKEKGDIPEGYSVSREKKERFSLILESASTNQTSMYLCAGSGYSNQPQHFGDGTRLSIL.

Comments on this clone: The sample has other DNA sequences that encode this CDR3 too. The chain uses TRBV5-5 and TRBJ1-2; TRBD1 is a possible D gene (6 bases). V was shortened by 3 bases and J by 1 base, with 10 bases between the two germline ends. The CDR3 contains 14 residues. Germline lookup yields CDR1 SGHKS and CDR2 YYEKEE (reference sequence). CDR3 protein: CASSSKQGNYGYTF. For the CDR3, the DNA is TGTGCCAGCAGCTCTAAACAGGGTAACTATGGCTACACCTTC.

The J gene is TRBJ1-5, the V gene TRBV6-5, with D possibly being TRBD1 (6 bases). Germline values: CDR1 MNHEY, CDR2 SVGAGI. Trimming stripped 6 bases from V and 7 bases from J, with 16 bases between. The CDR3 has 14 residues. In DNA form, the CDR3 reads TGTGCCAGCAGCTTAACAGGGTCCGGACAGCCCCAGCATTTT. This encodes CASSLTGSGQPQHF.

The chain uses TRBV7-9 and TRBJ2-5, with D perhaps assigned TRBD1 or TRBD2 (5 bases each). V lost 5 bases, J lost 5 bases, and 15 bases lay in between. The V gene's germline CDR1 is SEHNR and CDR2 FQNEAQ (reference sequence). The CDR3 is 14 amino acids. The CDR3 is CASSPGTPWETQYF. The CDR3 DNA is TGTGCCAGCAGCCCCGGGACCCCGTGGGAGACCCAGTACTTC.

This clone has just one count. V gene TRBV19 combines with J gene TRBJ2-1; perhaps TRBD1 as D (5 bases). Trimming removed 7 bases at V and 9 bases at J, with 16 bases between. Germline V CDR1 and CDR2: LNHDA, SQIVND (reference sequence). This CDR3 has 13 amino acids. The CDR3 sequence: CASTKPGFGEQFF. DNA of the CDR3: TGTGCCAGTACCAAACCAGGGTTCGGTGAGCAGTTCTTC.

V is TRBV6-1 and J is TRBJ1-1; D possibly corresponds to TRBD1 (5 bases). V shed 6 bases and J shed 6 bases, with 17 bases lying between them. Germline V gene sequence: CDR1 MNHNS, CDR2 SASEGT. The CDR3 length is 14 residues. CDR3 nucleotides: TGTGCCAGCAGCTCAACAATTACGGGGGCTGAAGCTTTCTTT. Protein sequence: CASSSTITGAEAFF.

The chain recombines TRBV4-1 with TRBJ2-7, with D maybe TRBD2 (6 bases). Germline CDR1 MGHRA, CDR2 YSYEKL. The CDR3 totals 14 residues. Trimming left V 4 bases short and J 2 bases short, with 12 bases between. The CDR3 bases are TGCGCCAGCAGCCCTGGTAGCGGAACCTACGAGCAGTACTTC. This encodes CASSPGSGTYEQYF.